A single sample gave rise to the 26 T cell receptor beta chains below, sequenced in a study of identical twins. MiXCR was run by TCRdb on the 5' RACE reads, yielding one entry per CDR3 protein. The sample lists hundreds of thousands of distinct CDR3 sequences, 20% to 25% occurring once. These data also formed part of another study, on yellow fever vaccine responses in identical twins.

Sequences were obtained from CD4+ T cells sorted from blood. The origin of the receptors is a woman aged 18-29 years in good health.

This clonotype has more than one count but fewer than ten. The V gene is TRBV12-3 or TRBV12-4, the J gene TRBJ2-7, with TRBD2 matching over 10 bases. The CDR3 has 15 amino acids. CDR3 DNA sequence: TGTGCTACGGCTAGCGGGAGACCCAGAGGGTACGAGCAGTACTTC. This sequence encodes CATASGRPRGYEQYF.

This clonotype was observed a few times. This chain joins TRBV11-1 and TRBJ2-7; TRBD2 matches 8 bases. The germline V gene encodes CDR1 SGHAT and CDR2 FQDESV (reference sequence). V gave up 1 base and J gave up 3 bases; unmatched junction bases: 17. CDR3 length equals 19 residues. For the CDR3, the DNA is TGTGCCAGCAGCTTAGGGGCGGGAGGACGTTACCGGGCCAGCTACGAGCAGTACTTC. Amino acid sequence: CASSLGAGGRYRASYEQYF.

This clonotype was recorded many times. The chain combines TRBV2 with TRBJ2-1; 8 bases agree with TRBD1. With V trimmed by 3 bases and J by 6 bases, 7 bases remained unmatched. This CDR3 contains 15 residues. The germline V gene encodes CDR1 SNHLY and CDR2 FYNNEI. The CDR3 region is CASSDGQGARNEQFF. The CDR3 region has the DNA TGTGCCAGCAGTGATGGGCAGGGGGCCCGCAATGAGCAGTTCTTC.

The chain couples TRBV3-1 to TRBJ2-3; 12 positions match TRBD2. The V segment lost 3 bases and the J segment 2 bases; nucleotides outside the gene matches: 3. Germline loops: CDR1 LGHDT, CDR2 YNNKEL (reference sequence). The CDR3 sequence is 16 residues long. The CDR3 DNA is TGTGCCAGCAGCCAGAGGACTAGCGGGAACACAGATACGCAGTATTTT. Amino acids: CASSQRTSGNTDTQYF.

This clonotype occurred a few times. The CDR3 nucleotides read TGTGCCAGCAGTTCCCCGGGACAGGGGGACTATGGCTACACCTTC. Translated: CASSSPGQGDYGYTF. The rearrangement joins TRBV12-3 or TRBV12-4 to TRBJ1-2, with 11 nucleotides matching TRBD1. The CDR3 is 15 amino acids. After removal of 4 bases from V and 3 bases from J, the junction contained 4 bases not matched to a gene.

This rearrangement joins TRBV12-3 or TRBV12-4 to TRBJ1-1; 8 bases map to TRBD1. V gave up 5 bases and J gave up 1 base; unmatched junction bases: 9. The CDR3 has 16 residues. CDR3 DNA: TGTGCCAGCAGTCCGGTTAGGGGACAGGCGAACACTGAAGCTTTCTTT. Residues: CASSPVRGQANTEAFF.

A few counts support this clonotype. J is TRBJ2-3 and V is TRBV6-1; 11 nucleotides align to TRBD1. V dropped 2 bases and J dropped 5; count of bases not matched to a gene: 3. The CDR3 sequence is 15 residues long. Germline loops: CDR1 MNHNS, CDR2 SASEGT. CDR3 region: CASSEWGQGVDTQYF. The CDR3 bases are TGTGCCAGCAGTGAATGGGGACAGGGGGTAGATACGCAGTATTTT.

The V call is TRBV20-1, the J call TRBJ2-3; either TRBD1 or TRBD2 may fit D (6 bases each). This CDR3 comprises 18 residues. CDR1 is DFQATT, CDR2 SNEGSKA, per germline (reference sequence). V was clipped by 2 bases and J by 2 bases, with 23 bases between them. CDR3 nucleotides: TGCAGTGCTAGACCTGAGTTTGGGGGGCTGGAATACACAGATACGCAGTATTTT. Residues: CSARPEFGGLEYTDTQYF.

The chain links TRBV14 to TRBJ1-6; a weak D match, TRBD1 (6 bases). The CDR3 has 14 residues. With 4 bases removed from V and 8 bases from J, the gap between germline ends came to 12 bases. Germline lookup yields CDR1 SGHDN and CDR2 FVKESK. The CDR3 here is CASSLRDIYSPLHF. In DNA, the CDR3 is TGTGCCAGCAGCCTCCGGGACATATATTCACCCCTCCACTTT.

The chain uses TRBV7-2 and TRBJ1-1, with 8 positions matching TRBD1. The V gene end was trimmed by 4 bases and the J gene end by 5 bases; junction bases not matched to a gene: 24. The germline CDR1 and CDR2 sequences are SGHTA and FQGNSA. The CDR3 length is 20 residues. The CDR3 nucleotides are TGTGCCAGCAGCTCTAGCGGTAGGCCCAGGGGGCGTCGTCTGGGGACTGAAGCTTTCTTT. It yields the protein CASSSSGRPRGRRLGTEAFF.

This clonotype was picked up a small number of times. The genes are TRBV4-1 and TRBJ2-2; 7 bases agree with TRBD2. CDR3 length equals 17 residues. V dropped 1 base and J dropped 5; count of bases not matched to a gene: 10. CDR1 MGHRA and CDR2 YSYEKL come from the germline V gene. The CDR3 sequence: CASSQGFGGSGTGELFF. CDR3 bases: TGCGCCAGCAGCCAAGGGTTTGGCGGGAGTGGTACCGGGGAGCTGTTTTTT.

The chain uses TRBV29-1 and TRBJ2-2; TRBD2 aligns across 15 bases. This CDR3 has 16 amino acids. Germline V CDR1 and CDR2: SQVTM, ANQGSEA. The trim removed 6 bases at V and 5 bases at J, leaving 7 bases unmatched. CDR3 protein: CSVYGLAGGLTGELFF. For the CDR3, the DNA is TGCAGCGTCTACGGACTAGCGGGGGGGCTTACCGGGGAGCTGTTTTTT.

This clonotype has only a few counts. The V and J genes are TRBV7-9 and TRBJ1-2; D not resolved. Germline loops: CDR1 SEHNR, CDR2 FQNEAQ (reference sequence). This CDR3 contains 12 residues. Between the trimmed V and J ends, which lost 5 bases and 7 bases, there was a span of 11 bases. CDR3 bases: TGTGCCAGCAGCCATAGGACGGGTGGCTACACCTTC. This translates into CASSHRTGGYTF. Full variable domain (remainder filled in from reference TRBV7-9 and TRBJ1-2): DTGVSQNPRHKITKRGQNVTFRCDPISEHNRLYWYRQTLGQGPEFLTYFQNEAQLEKSRLLSDRFSAERPKGSFSTLEIQRTEQGDSAMYLCASSHRTGGYTFGSGTRLTVV.

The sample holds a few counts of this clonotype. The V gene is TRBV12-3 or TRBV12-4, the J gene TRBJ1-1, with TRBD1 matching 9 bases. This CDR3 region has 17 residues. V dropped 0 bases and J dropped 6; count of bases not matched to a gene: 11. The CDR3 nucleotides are TGTGCCAGCAGTTTAGCGCTGCATACAGGGGGCGAGGCTGAAGCTTTCTTT. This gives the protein CASSLALHTGGEAEAFF.

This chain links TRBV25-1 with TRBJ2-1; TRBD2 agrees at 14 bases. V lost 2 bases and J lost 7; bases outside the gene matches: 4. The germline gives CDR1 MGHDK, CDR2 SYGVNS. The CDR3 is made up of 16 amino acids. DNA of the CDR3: TGTGCCAGCAGTGAAACGGGACTAGCGGGAGCTAATGAGCAGTTCTTC. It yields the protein CASSETGLAGANEQFF.

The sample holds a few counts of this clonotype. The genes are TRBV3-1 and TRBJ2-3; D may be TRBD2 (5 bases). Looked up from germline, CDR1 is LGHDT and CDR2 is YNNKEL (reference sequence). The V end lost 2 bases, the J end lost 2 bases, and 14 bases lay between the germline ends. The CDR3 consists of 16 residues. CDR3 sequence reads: CASSQTSGRITDTQYF. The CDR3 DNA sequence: TGTGCCAGCAGCCAAACTTCTGGGAGAATCACAGATACGCAGTATTTT.

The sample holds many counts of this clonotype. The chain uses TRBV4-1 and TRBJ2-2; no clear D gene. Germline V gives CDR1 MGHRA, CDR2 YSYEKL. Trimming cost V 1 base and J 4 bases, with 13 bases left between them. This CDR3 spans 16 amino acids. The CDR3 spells CASSQVFVVGTGELFF. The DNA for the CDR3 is TGCGCCAGCAGCCAAGTGTTTGTAGTCGGCACCGGGGAGCTGTTTTTT.

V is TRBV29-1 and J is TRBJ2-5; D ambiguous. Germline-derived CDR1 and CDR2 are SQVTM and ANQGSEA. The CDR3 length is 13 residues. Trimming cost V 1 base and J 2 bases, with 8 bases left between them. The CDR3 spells CSVEVRVQETQYF. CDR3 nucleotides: TGCAGCGTTGAAGTTCGGGTACAAGAGACCCAGTACTTC.

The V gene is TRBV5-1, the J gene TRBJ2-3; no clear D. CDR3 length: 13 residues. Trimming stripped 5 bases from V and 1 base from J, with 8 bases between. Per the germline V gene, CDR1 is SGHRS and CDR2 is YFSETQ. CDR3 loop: CASRVRGTDTQYF. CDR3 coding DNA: TGCGCCAGCAGGGTCAGAGGCACAGATACGCAGTATTTT.

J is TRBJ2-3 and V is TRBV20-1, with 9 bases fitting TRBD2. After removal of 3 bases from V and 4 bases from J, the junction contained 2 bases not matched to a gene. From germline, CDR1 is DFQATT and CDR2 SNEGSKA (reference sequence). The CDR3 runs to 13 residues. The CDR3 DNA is TGCAGTGCTAGGGGCGGGAGGGCAGATACGCAGTATTTT. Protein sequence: CSARGGRADTQYF.

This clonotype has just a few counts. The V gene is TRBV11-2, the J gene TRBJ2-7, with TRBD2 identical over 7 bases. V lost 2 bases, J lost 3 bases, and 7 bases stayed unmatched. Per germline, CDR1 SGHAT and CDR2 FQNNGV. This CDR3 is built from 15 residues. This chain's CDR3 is CASSLRTRGFYEQYF. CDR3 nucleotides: TGTGCCAGCAGCTTACGGACTAGGGGATTCTACGAGCAGTACTTC.

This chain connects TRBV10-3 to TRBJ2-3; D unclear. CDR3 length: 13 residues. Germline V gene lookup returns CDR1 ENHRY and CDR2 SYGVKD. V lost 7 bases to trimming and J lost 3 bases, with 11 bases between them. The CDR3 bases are TGTGCCATCACCGAGCGACCAACAGATACGCAGTATTTT. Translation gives CAITERPTDTQYF.

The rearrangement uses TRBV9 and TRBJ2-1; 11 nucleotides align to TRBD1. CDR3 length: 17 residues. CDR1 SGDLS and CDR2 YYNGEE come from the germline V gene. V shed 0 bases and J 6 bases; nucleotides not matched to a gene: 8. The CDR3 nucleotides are TGTGCCAGCAGCGTAGCTTGGACAGGGGGCCTGGGCAATGAGCAGTTCTTC. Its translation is CASSVAWTGGLGNEQFF.

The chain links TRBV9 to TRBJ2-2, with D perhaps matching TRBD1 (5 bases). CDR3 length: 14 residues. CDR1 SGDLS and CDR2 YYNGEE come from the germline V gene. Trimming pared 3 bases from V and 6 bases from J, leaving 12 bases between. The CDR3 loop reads CASSARQSSGELFF. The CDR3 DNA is TGTGCCAGCAGCGCACGACAGTCATCCGGGGAGCTGTTTTTT.

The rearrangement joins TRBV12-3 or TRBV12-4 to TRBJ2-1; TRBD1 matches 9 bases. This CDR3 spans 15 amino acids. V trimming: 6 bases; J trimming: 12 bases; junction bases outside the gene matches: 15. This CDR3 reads CASSYPGQGTRGQFF. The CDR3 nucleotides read TGTGCCAGCAGCTACCCGGGACAGGGTACCAGAGGGCAGTTCTTC.

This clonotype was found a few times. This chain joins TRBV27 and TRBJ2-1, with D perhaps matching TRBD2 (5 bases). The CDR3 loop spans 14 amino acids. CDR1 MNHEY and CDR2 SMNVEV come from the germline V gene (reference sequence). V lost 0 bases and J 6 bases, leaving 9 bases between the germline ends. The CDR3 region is CASSLSEGTNEQFF. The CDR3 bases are TGTGCCAGCAGTTTATCCGAGGGCACCAATGAGCAGTTCTTC.